Below are 17 T cell receptor beta chains sequenced from a single sample in a study of Ad26.COV2.S vaccination and SARS-CoV-2 variants. Using immunoSEQ multiplex PCR, the repertoire was profiled, and TCRdb retains in-frame clones only, with some absent. The table has roughly 390,000 clones, 88% seen once. Treatment of the sample: approximately 18 received Ad26.COV2.S at low or high dose, single or two shots; roughly 5 received placebo; per-sample allocation not given. It was on day 63 after the first vaccine or placebo injection that samples were taken. The material sequenced was peripheral blood, taken in a trial of Ad26.COV2.S vaccine versus placebo. The receptors here all came from a person aged 18-60 years who received the Ad26.COV2.S COVID-19 vaccine or a placebo.

The genes are TRBV6-5 and TRBJ1-3; D is perhaps TRBD1 (5 bases). Trimming took off 0 bases at V and 2 bases at J, with 11 bases between the two ends. Germline assignment: CDR1 MNHEY and CDR2 SVGAGI. The CDR3 sequence is 16 residues long. The CDR3 DNA sequence: TGTGCCAGCAGTTACTCGCAGGGCTTGCCTGGAAACACCATATATTTT. It yields the protein CASSYSQGLPGNTIYF.

This chain connects TRBV7-9 to TRBJ1-4; D unresolved. Per germline, CDR1 SEHNR and CDR2 FQNEAQ (reference sequence). This CDR3 has 17 residues. V was clipped by 1 base and J by 0 bases, with 12 bases between them. CDR3 residues: CASSLGRGTTTNEKLFF. The CDR3 nucleotides are TGTGCCAGCAGCTTAGGACGAGGCACTACAACTAATGAAAAACTGTTTTTT.

The rearrangement uses TRBV7-9 and TRBJ2-3; 7 bases are shared with TRBD1. The CDR3 totals 14 residues. Germline V gene lookup returns CDR1 SEHNR and CDR2 FQNEAQ (reference sequence). Trimming removed 5 bases from V and 4 bases from J; junction bases left unmatched: 6. The CDR3 region is CASSQQGMADTQYF. The CDR3, as DNA: TGTGCCAGCAGCCAACAGGGGATGGCAGATACGCAGTATTTT.

V usage is TRBV5-1 and J usage is TRBJ2-1, with 8 bases matching TRBD1. The CDR3 length is 15 residues. After removal of 0 bases from V and 3 bases from J, the junction contained 2 bases not matched to a gene. Per the germline V gene, CDR1 is SGHRS and CDR2 is YFSETQ. Written as DNA, the CDR3 is TGCGCCAGCAGCTTGGGGGACAGGAGCTACAATGAGCAGTTCTTC. Its translation is CASSLGDRSYNEQFF. The variable domain in full, completed from reference TRBV5-1 and TRBJ2-1, reads KAGVTQTPRYLIKTRGQQVTLSCSPISGHRSVSWYQQTPGQGLQFLFEYFSETQRNKGNFPGRFSGRQFSNSRSEMNVSTLELGDSALYLCASSLGDRSYNEQFFGPGTRLTVL.

In DNA, the CDR3 is TGCGCCAGCAGCTTGGCCTTACCAGATACGCAGTATTTT. This sequence encodes CASSLALPDTQYF. The gene calls are TRBV5-1 and TRBJ2-3; D is ambiguous. V gave up 0 bases and J gave up 4 bases, with 6 bases separating them. Looked up from germline, CDR1 is SGHRS and CDR2 is YFSETQ. The CDR3 is made up of 13 amino acids. The whole variable domain, remainder taken from reference TRBV5-1 and TRBJ2-3, is KAGVTQTPRYLIKTRGQQVTLSCSPISGHRSVSWYQQTPGQGLQFLFEYFSETQRNKGNFPGRFSGRQFSNSRSEMNVSTLELGDSALYLCASSLALPDTQYFGPGTRLTVL.

The V and J genes are TRBV7-8 and TRBJ2-7, with D hard to call. The CDR3 spans 12 residues. Germline-derived CDR1 and CDR2 are SGHVS and FQNEAQ. The germline V and J ends were trimmed by 1 base and 3 bases, with 4 bases remaining between them. CDR3 sequence (DNA): TGTGCCAGCAGCTTAGTAATCTACGAGCAGTACTTC. Its protein product is CASSLVIYEQYF.

A word on this clone: The identical CDR3 is also encoded by other nucleotide sequences in the sample. CDR3 amino acids: CASSLEGDTEAFF. In DNA, the CDR3 is TGTGCCAGCAGTTTGGAGGGGGACACTGAAGCTTTCTTT. The chain is built from TRBV12-3 or TRBV12-4 and TRBJ1-1; a possible D gene is TRBD1 (6 bases). The CDR3 is 13 residues long. The ends were cut back, 3 bases at V and 3 bases at J, with 8 bases in the middle.

The genes are TRBV5-4 and TRBJ1-1; D unresolved. Trimming left V 6 bases short and J 0 bases short, with 9 bases between. This CDR3 is built from 13 residues. CDR1 and CDR2 from the germline V gene are SGHNT and YYREEE (reference sequence). CDR3 nucleotide sequence: TGTGCCAGCAAGAACGAACTGAACACTGAAGCTTTCTTT. This encodes CASKNELNTEAFF. Complete variable domain (other parts from reference TRBV5-4 and TRBJ1-1): ETGVTQSPTHLIKTRGQQVTLRCSSQSGHNTVSWYQQALGQGPQFIFQYYREEENGRGNFPPRFSGLQFPNYSSELNVNALELDDSALYLCASKNELNTEAFFGQGTRLTVV.

The sample holds a few counts of this clone. This chain links TRBV11-2 with TRBJ2-7; D remains unclear. In germline, CDR1 is SGHAT, CDR2 FQNNGV. Trimming left V 1 base short and J 3 bases short, with 7 bases between. This CDR3 is built from 13 residues. The DNA of the CDR3 is TGTGCCAGCAGCTTAGCTCCTAGCTACGAGCAGTACTTC. Its protein is CASSLAPSYEQYF.

In nucleotides, the CDR3 is TGTGCCTGGAGTGTCGCCCGAGCGGGCGAGCAGTACTTC. Translation gives CAWSVARAGEQYF. V usage is TRBV30 and J usage is TRBJ2-7, with D possibly being TRBD2 (6 bases). The CDR3 is 13 amino acids. Germline CDR1 and CDR2: GTSNPN and SVGIG (reference sequence). The germline V and J ends were trimmed by 0 bases and 6 bases, with 12 bases remaining between them.

The J gene is TRBJ2-7, the V gene TRBV6-2 or TRBV6-3; a possible D gene is TRBD2 (5 bases). The V and J ends lost 2 bases and 2 bases respectively, with 10 bases between them. The CDR3 has 14 residues. Germline V lookup: CDR1 MNHEY, CDR2 SVGEGT. CDR3: CASSYGGPPYEQYF. The CDR3 DNA is TGTGCCAGCAGTTACGGCGGGCCTCCCTACGAGCAGTACTTC.

The chain uses TRBV3-1 (or the pseudogene TRBV3-2) and TRBJ2-2; D is unresolved. In germline, CDR1 is LGHDT, CDR2 YNNKEL (reference sequence). CDR3 size: 15 residues. With 3 bases removed from V and 0 bases from J, the gap between germline ends came to 8 bases. CDR3 amino acids: CASSHGLPNTGELFF. CDR3 DNA: TGTGCCAGCAGCCACGGCTTACCGAACACCGGGGAGCTGTTTTTT.

The rearrangement links TRBV19 to TRBJ2-7; a possible D gene is TRBD1 (7 bases). The CDR3 has 15 residues. Trimming pared 3 bases from V and 2 bases from J, leaving 14 bases between. CDR1 is LNHDA and CDR2 is SQIVND in the germline V gene (reference sequence). Here the CDR3 DNA reads TGTGCCAGTAGTATCCGGTCCAGGGGGGCCTACGAGCAGTACTTC. Translation: CASSIRSRGAYEQYF.

This sequence joins TRBV10-1 and TRBJ1-2; tentatively, D is TRBD1 (5 bases). In germline, CDR1 is WNHNN, CDR2 SYGVQD (reference sequence). This CDR3 region has 15 residues. Between the trimmed V and J ends, which lost 0 bases and 4 bases, there was a span of 12 bases. CDR3 protein: CASSESRQGGYGYTF. The CDR3, as DNA: TGCGCCAGCAGTGAGTCGAGGCAGGGAGGCTATGGCTACACCTTC.

This chain links TRBV24-1 with TRBJ1-1, with TRBD1 identical over 7 bases. Germline values: CDR1 KGHDR, CDR2 SFDVKD. This CDR3 is built from 17 residues. Trimming took 0 bases from V and 4 from J; bases not matched to a gene: 10. The CDR3 DNA reads TGTGCCACCAGTGATTTGCACGGGACAGACGAACCCACTGAAGCTTTCTTT. Encoded protein: CATSDLHGTDEPTEAFF.

The chain is built from TRBV18 and TRBJ1-1; a possible D gene is TRBD1 (6 bases). The germline gives CDR1 KGHSH, CDR2 LQKENI. The CDR3 has 15 residues. Trimming cost V 3 bases and J 0 bases, with 11 bases left between them. DNA of the CDR3: TGTGCCAGCTCACCTGCCGGGACAATGAACACTGAAGCTTTCTTT. As protein: CASSPAGTMNTEAFF. The full variable domain, with the rest looked up from reference TRBV18 and TRBJ1-1, is NAGVMQNPRHLVRRRGQEARLRCSPMKGHSHVYWYRQLPEEGLKFMVYLQKENIIDESGMPKERFSAEFPKEGPSILRIQQVVRGDSAAYFCASSPAGTMNTEAFFGQGTRLTVV.

The chain couples TRBV5-1 to TRBJ1-2; possible D gene TRBD1, 5 bases. The V gene's germline CDR1 is SGHRS and CDR2 YFSETQ. The V and J ends lost 6 bases and 0 bases respectively, with 15 bases between them. This CDR3 has 15 amino acids. The CDR3 sequence: CASTRGRDSNYGYTF. Here the CDR3 DNA reads TGCGCCAGCACTCGAGGAAGGGACTCTAACTATGGCTACACCTTC. Using reference TRBV5-1 and TRBJ1-2 for the parts outside the CDR3, the full variable domain is KAGVTQTPRYLIKTRGQQVTLSCSPISGHRSVSWYQQTPGQGLQFLFEYFSETQRNKGNFPGRFSGRQFSNSRSEMNVSTLELGDSALYLCASTRGRDSNYGYTFGSGTRLTVV.